Listed below are T cell receptor beta chains from one sample, sequenced in a study of technical replicates of blood from a few donors. Sequencing was performed with immunoSEQ multiplex PCR; in TCRdb, only in-frame clones are kept and a portion is missing. This table has 15,000 to 20,000 clones, roughly 87% appearing once. Sequenced material: PBMCs. The receptors originated from a human donor in good health. The CDR3 runs from the conserved cysteine through the conserved F or W. Each record gives: V gene, clone size, J gene, D gene, CDR3 protein, CDR3 DNA. The D gene is left open where the match is weak. Clone sizes are given selectively: once, few, many, or a class where the clone is expanded.

TRBV5-4	-	TRBJ2-5	-	CASSLGSRYEETQYF	TGTGCCAGCAGCTTGGGCTCCCGCTACGAGGAGACCCAGTACTTC
TRBV10-1	-	TRBJ2-2	TRBD2	CASSNAGGGTGELFF	TGCGCCAGCAGTAACGCGGGAGGAGGGACCGGGGAGCTGTTTTTT
TRBV11-2	-	TRBJ2-2	-	CASSLVRRTGELFF	TGTGCCAGCAGCTTAGTTCGGCGGACCGGGGAGCTGTTTTTT
TRBV27	-	TRBJ1-4	-	CASSLLGAGTNEKLFF	TGTGCCAGCAGTTTGTTGGGGGCGGGAACTAATGAAAAACTGTTTTTT
TRBV5-3	once	TRBJ2-1	-	CARSIQGFNEQFF	TGTGCCAGAAGCATCCAGGGGTTCAATGAGCAGTTCTTC
TRBV28	few	TRBJ2-1	TRBD2	CASLTQAGASDYNEQFF	TGTGCCAGCCTTACCCAAGCGGGAGCTAGCGATTACAATGAGCAGTTCTTC
TRBV28	few	TRBJ2-3	TRBD2	CASSLEASGYTQYF	TGTGCCAGCAGTCTCGAGGCTAGCGGGTATACGCAGTATTTT
TRBV7-9	-	TRBJ1-1	TRBD1	CASSLQQGSTEAFF	TGTGCCAGCAGCTTGCAACAGGGGAGCACTGAAGCTTTCTTT
TRBV28	-	TRBJ2-5	TRBD1	CASSPPFGTGDLQETQYF	TGTGCCAGCAGTCCGCCTTTCGGGACAGGGGATTTACAAGAGACCCAGTACTTC
TRBV25-1	-	TRBJ2-2	TRBD2	CASSESWWAGGRTGELFF	TGTGCCAGCAGTGAGAGTTGGTGGGCGGGAGGGCGCACCGGGGAGCTGTTTTTT
TRBV5-1	-	TRBJ2-2	-	CASSLRLSNTGELFF	TGCGCCAGCAGCTTGAGACTATCGAACACCGGGGAGCTGTTTTTT
TRBV6-1	-	TRBJ1-5	-	CASRLANQPQHF	TGTGCCAGCAGGTTAGCAAATCAGCCCCAGCATTTT
TRBV28	-	TRBJ2-5	TRBD2	CASSRLARETQYF	TGTGCCAGCAGTCGACTAGCGCGAGAGACCCAGTACTTC
TRBV7-2	-	TRBJ2-1	TRBD2	CASSQVASGSYNEQFF	TGTGCCAGCAGCCAGGTCGCTAGCGGGAGTTACAATGAGCAGTTCTTC
TRBV9	-	TRBJ2-7	-	CASSESGLEDYEQYF	TGTGCCAGCAGCGAGAGTGGGTTGGAGGACTACGAGCAGTACTTC
TRBV19	-	TRBJ1-2	-	CASSMWEGDGYTF	TGTGCCAGTAGTATGTGGGAGGGTGATGGCTACACCTTC
TRBV28	-	TRBJ2-7	TRBD2	CASRGASGSYEQYF	TGTGCCAGCAGGGGCGCTAGCGGGTCCTACGAGCAGTACTTC
TRBV7-3	-	TRBJ2-1	-	CASSLGGGEDNEQFF	TGTGCCAGCAGCTTAGGGGGGGGCGAGGACAATGAGCAGTTCTTC
TRBV28	-	TRBJ2-1	-	CASSSQVVGGVDEQFF	TGTGCCAGCAGTTCCCAGGTGGTCGGCGGGGTTGATGAGCAGTTCTTC
TRBV9	-	TRBJ1-2	TRBD1	CASSLRGTGGYGYTF	TGTGCCAGCAGCCTCCGGGGGACAGGGGGCTATGGCTACACCTTC
TRBV30	-	TRBJ2-7	TRBD2	CAEQAGGAYEQYF	TGTGCCGAGCAAGCGGGAGGAGCCTACGAGCAGTACTTC
TRBV5-1	-	TRBJ2-3	-	CASSLEPTSTDTQYF	TGCGCCAGCAGCTTGGAGCCAACTAGCACAGATACGCAGTATTTT
TRBV29-1	once	TRBJ2-5	TRBD2	CSVEDLISGGEETQYF	TGCAGCGTTGAAGATCTCATATCCGGGGGGGAAGAGACCCAGTACTTC
TRBV5-6	-	TRBJ2-7	TRBD2	CASSGAGRSYEQYF	TGTGCCAGCAGCGGAGCGGGAAGGTCCTACGAGCAGTACTTC
TRBV5-8	few	TRBJ2-2	TRBD2	CASSLAGTSGFTGELFF	TGTGCCAGCAGCTTGGCCGGGACTAGCGGCTTCACCGGGGAGCTGTTTTTT
TRBV4-1	-	TRBJ2-1	TRBD2	CASSQGGLAGGGHDEQFF	TGCGCCAGCAGCCAAGGTGGACTAGCGGGAGGAGGCCATGATGAGCAGTTCTTC
TRBV29-1	-	TRBJ2-6	TRBD2	CSVVLAGGPGANVLTF	TGCAGCGTCGTGCTAGCGGGAGGGCCGGGGGCCAACGTCCTGACTTTC
TRBV18	-	TRBJ1-2	TRBD1	CASSPLGGGRLDYGYTF	TGTGCCAGCTCACCACTTGGAGGGGGCAGACTGGACTATGGCTACACCTTC
TRBV7-8	-	TRBJ2-1	TRBD2	CASSRVGGGRAVGEQFF	TGTGCCAGCAGCCGGGTCGGAGGCGGGAGGGCCGTCGGTGAGCAGTTCTTC
TRBV6-1	-	TRBJ2-1	-	CASSDLREQFF	TGTGCCAGCAGTGACCTGCGTGAGCAGTTCTTC
TRBV18	-	TRBJ2-7	TRBD1	CASSQTGGNEQYF	TGTGCCAGCTCACAGACAGGGGGGAACGAGCAGTACTTC
TRBV15	-	TRBJ2-3	TRBD1	CATSRDGQGRSTDTQYF	TGTGCCACCAGCAGAGATGGACAGGGTCGTAGCACAGATACGCAGTATTTT
TRBV5-1	-	TRBJ2-5	TRBD1	CASSSLGQGGETQYF	TGCGCCAGCAGCTCCTTGGGACAGGGCGGAGAGACCCAGTACTTC
TRBV7-8	-	TRBJ2-1	-	CASSPPRENEQFF	TGTGCCAGCAGCCCCCCCAGGGAAAATGAGCAGTTCTTC
TRBV14	-	TRBJ2-3	TRBD2	CASSQGPQTSALDTDTQYF	TGTGCCAGCAGCCAGGGTCCCCAAACTAGCGCCTTAGACACAGATACGCAGTATTTT
TRBV6-1	-	TRBJ2-2	-	CASSAGGSNTGELFF	TGTGCCAGCAGTGCTGGCGGATCGAACACCGGGGAGCTGTTTTTT
TRBV27	-	TRBJ2-2	-	CASSSGNTGELFF	TGTGCCAGCAGTTCAGGGAACACCGGGGAGCTGTTTTTT
TRBV19	-	TRBJ2-1	-	CASSPNYNEQFF	TGTGCCAGTAGTCCAAACTACAATGAGCAGTTCTTC